The 6 T cell receptor beta chains below were found in one sample sequenced in a study of blood T cell repertoires in COVID-19. The data were produced by immunoSEQ multiplex PCR, yet TCRdb's version contains in-frame clones alone and is incomplete. This table has 110,000 or so clones, 65% to 85% appearing once. Sequencing was performed on peripheral blood. The source is a man over 45 with acute or convalescent COVID-19.

This chain joins TRBV6-4 and TRBJ1-5; 7 nucleotides align to TRBD1. V was clipped by 2 bases and J by 2 bases; unmatched bases: 9. The germline V gene encodes CDR1 MRHNA and CDR2 SNTAGT. The CDR3 is 17 amino acids. The CDR3 nucleotides are TGTGCCAGCAGTGACCTACCTGACAGGGACGGCAATCAGCCCCAGCATTTT. Translation gives CASSDLPDRDGNQPQHF.

The rearrangement links TRBV6-5 to TRBJ1-3; D gene ambiguous. Per germline, CDR1 MNHEY and CDR2 SVGAGI. CDR3 size: 16 residues. Trimming left V 4 bases short and J 0 bases short, with 13 bases between. CDR3 in amino acids: CASSSRMRASGNTIYF. CDR3 bases: TGTGCCAGCAGTTCTCGGATGAGGGCCTCTGGAAACACCATATATTTT.

The chain uses TRBV19 and TRBJ1-1, with D hard to call. Germline CDR1 reads LNHDA; CDR2 reads SQIVND (reference sequence). V shed 1 base and J shed 7 bases, with 4 bases lying between them. The CDR3 has 11 residues. The CDR3 region is CASSIGLEAFF. The CDR3 nucleotides read TGTGCCAGTAGTATAGGTCTTGAAGCTTTCTTT.

The J gene is TRBJ2-7, the V gene TRBV18, with 8 nucleotides matching TRBD2. The CDR3 covers 14 residues. Germline V gives CDR1 KGHSH, CDR2 LQKENI. Unmatched junction bases numbered 2, after V lost 3 bases and J lost 1 base. The CDR3 reads CASSPSGGSYEQYF. CDR3 nucleotide sequence: TGTGCCAGCTCACCGAGCGGGGGATCCTACGAGCAGTACTTC.

The rearrangement uses TRBV3-1 (or the pseudogene TRBV3-2) and TRBJ1-1; D gene unclear. V dropped 3 bases and J dropped 7 bases, with 6 bases sitting between them. The germline V gene encodes CDR1 LGHDT and CDR2 YNNKEL (reference sequence). The length of the CDR3 is 11 residues. The CDR3, as DNA: TGTGCCAGCAGCCAGGCTGATGAAGCTTTCTTT. The encoded protein is CASSQADEAFF.

V is TRBV12-3 or TRBV12-4 and J is TRBJ1-1, with TRBD1 as a possible D gene (5 bases). The V end was cut by 2 bases, the J end by 5 bases, with 9 bases between. The CDR3 spans 13 residues. The chain's CDR3 is CASSLMGGTEAFF. The CDR3 DNA is TGTGCCAGCAGTTTAATGGGGGGTACTGAAGCTTTCTTT.